The following is a TCR beta chain sequence with its context. The antigen remains unidentified. This specimen belongs to a study of persistence of HIV-infected CD4 T cells. This nonspecific control used anti-CD3/anti-CD28 bead stimulation of CD4+ T cells. Responding CD4+ T cells were sorted by upregulation of both CD40 ligand and CD69. The CDR3 spans 15 residues. Between the trimmed V and J ends, which lost 0 bases and 4 bases, there was a span of 9 bases. CDR1 and CDR2 (germline): MNHNS, SASEGT. The libraries were made with immunoSEQ version 4 in survey mode. Profiling relied on immunoSEQ multiplex PCR, and the TCRdb table lists in-frame clones only, not all of them. The table lists about 37,000 clones, approximately 86% of them singletons.

The source was CD4+ T cells sorted from PBMCs after 18-hour stimulation, collected from a patient who received antiretroviral therapy. The receptor's source is an adult man with HIV who was CMV-seropositive. J is TRBJ1-4 and V is TRBV6-1; D remains ambiguous. CDR3 sequence (DNA): TGTGCCAGCAGTGAAGCGACGCACTTTAATGAAAAACTGTTTTTT. Protein product: CASSEATHFNEKLFF.